The present entry profiles one T cell receptor (beta chain) with its context. The sample belongs to a study of patients and donors after allogeneic stem cell transplantation. MiXCR, applied by TCRdb to the RT-PCR reads, yields one record per CDR3 protein. This sample carries some 960,000 distinct CDR3 sequences, roughly 17% of them seen once, and the ten largest clones take 6%. Germline V lookup: CDR1 SQVTM, CDR2 ANQGSEA. The CDR3 is 14 amino acids. V was pared by 5 bases and J by 1 base, with 8 bases of the junction left unmatched. The TCR was taken from a human donor who was either an allogeneic HSCT recipient or a stem cell or donor lymphocyte infusion donor (not recorded which). It is not recorded whose cells these are; they may come from a transplant donor. Sequenced material: blood, either unsorted or a sorted T cell fraction (not recorded which). The gene calls are TRBV29-1 and TRBJ2-7; TRBD2 agrees at 7 bases. The CDR3 nucleotides are TGCAGCGTTACGGGGGGAGACCTTTCCTACGAGCAGTACTTC. As protein: CSVTGGDLSYEQYF.